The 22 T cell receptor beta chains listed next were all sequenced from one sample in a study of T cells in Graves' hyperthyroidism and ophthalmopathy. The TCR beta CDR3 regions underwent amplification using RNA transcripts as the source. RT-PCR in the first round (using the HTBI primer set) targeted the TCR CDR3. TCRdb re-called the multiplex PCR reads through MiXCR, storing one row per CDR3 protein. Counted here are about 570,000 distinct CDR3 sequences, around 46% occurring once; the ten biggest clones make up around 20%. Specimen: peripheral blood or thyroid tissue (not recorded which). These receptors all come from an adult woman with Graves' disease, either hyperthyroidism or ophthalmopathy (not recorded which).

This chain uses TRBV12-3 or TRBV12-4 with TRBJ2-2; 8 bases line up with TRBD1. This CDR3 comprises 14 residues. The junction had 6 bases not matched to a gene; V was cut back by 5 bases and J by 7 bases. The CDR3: CASSKRQGSGELFF. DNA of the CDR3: TGTGCCAGCAGTAAAAGACAGGGGAGCGGGGAGCTGTTTTTT.

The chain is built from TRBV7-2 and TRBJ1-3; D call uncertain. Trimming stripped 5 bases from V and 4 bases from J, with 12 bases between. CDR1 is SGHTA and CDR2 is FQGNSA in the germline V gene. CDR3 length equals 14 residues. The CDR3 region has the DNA TGTGCCAGCAGCGTGGTAGTGGGGGGAAACACCATATATTTT. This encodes CASSVVVGGNTIYF.

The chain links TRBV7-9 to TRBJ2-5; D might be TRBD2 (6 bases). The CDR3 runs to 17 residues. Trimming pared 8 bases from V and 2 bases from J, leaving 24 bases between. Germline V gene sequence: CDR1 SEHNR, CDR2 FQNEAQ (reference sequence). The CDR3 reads CASSGSRDLRFQETQYF. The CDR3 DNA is TGTGCCAGCTCCGGGAGTCGGGACCTTAGGTTTCAAGAGACCCAGTACTTC.

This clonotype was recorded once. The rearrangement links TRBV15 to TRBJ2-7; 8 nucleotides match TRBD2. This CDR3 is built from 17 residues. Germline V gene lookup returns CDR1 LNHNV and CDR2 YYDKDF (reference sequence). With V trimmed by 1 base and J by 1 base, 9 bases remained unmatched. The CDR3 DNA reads TGTGCCACCAGCAGAGGATCGGGCAGCGGGAGTTCCTACGAGCAGTACTTC. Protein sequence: CATSRGSGSGSSYEQYF. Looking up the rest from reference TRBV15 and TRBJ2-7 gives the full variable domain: DAMVIQNPRYQVTQFGKPVTLSCSQTLNHNVMYWYQQKSSQAPKLLFHYYDKDFNNEADTPDNFQSRRPNTSFCFLDIRSPGLGDTAMYLCATSRGSGSGSSYEQYFGPGTRLTVT.

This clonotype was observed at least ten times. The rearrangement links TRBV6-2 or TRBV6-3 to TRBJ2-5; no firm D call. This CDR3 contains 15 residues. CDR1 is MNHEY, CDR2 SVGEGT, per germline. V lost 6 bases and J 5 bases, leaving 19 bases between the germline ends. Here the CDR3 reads CASSGLYEFWETQYF. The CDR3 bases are TGTGCCAGCAGCGGTCTTTATGAGTTCTGGGAGACCCAGTACTTC.

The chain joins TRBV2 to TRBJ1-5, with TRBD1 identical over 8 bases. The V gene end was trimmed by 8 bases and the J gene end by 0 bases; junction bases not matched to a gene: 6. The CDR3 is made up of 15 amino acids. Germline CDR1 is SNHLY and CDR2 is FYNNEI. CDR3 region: CASGGDRFSNQPQHF. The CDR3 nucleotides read TGTGCCAGCGGGGGGGACAGGTTTAGCAATCAGCCCCAGCATTTT.

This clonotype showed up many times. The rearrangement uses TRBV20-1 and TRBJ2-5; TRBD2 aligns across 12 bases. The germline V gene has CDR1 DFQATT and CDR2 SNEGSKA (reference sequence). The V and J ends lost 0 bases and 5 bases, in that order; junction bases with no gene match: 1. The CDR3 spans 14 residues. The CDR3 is CSAREGLAGETQYF. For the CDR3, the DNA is TGCAGTGCTAGAGAAGGACTAGCGGGGGAGACCCAGTACTTC.

CDR3 amino acids: CASSLAGLWDTEAFF. In nucleotides, the CDR3 is TGTGCCAGCAGCTTGGCGGGCCTGTGGGACACTGAAGCTTTCTTT. The chain uses TRBV7-8 and TRBJ1-1; no definite D call. The V gene lost 3 bases and the J gene lost 3 bases, with 14 bases spanning the gap. Germline V gives CDR1 SGHVS, CDR2 FQNEAQ. The CDR3 sequence is 15 residues long.

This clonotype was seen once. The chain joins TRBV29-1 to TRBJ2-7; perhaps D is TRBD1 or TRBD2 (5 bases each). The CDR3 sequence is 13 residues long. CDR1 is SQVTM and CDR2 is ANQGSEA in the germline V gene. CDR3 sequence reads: CSASRGRPYEQYF. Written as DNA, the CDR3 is TGCAGTGCCAGCCGGGGACGGCCCTACGAGCAGTACTTC.

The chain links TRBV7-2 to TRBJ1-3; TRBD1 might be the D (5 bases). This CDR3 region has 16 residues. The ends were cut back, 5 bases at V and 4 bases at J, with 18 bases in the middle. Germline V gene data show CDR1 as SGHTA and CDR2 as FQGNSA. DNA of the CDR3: TGTGCCAGCAGCCAACCCGGACAAGAAAGAGGAAACACCATATATTTT. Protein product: CASSQPGQERGNTIYF.

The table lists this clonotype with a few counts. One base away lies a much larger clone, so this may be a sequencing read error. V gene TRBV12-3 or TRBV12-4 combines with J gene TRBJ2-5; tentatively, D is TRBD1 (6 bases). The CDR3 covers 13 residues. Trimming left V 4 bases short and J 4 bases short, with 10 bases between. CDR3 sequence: CASSWTARETQYF. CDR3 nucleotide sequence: TGTGCCAGCAGTTGGACAGCGAGAGAGACCCAGTACTTC.

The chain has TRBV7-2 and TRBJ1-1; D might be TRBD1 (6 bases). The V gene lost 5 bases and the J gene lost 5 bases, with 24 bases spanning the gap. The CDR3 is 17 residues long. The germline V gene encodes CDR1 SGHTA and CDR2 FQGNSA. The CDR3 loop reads CASSHLQTDRGVTEAFF. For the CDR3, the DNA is TGTGCCAGCAGCCATCTCCAGACCGATAGGGGGGTGACTGAAGCTTTCTTT.

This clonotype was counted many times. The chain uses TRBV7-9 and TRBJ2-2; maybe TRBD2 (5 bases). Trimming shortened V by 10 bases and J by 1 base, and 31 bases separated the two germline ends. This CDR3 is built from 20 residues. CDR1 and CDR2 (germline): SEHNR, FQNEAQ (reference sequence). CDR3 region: CATPERDSARTYGNTGELFF. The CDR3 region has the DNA TGTGCCACCCCAGAACGGGATAGCGCAAGGACCTACGGGAACACCGGGGAGCTGTTTTTT.

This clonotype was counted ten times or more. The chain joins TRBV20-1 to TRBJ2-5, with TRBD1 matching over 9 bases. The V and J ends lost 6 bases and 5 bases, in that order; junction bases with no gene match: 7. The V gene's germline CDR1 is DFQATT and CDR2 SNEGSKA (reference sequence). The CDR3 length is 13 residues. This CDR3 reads CSAPGTGSETQYF. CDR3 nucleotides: TGCAGTGCCCCCGGGACAGGGTCCGAGACCCAGTACTTC.

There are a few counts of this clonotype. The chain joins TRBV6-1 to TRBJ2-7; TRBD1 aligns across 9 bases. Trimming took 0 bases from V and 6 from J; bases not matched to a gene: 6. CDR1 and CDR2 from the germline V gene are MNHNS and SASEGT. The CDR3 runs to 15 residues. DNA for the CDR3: TGTGCCAGCAGTGAAGCAGGGACAGGGAGCGCCGAGCAGTACTTC. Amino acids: CASSEAGTGSAEQYF.

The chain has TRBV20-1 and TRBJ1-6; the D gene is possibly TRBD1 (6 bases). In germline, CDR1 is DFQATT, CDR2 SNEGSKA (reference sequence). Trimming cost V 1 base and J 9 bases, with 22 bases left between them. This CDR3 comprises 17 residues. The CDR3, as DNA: TGCAGTGCTAGAGTTCTAGCGGGGAAGGGGGAGGTTTCACCCCTCCACTTT. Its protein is CSARVLAGKGEVSPLHF.

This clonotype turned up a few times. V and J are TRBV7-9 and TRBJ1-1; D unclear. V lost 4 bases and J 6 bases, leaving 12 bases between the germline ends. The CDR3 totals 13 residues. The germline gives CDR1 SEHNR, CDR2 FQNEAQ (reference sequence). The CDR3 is CASSSTARPEAFF. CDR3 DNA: TGTGCCAGCAGCTCTACCGCGCGCCCTGAAGCTTTCTTT.

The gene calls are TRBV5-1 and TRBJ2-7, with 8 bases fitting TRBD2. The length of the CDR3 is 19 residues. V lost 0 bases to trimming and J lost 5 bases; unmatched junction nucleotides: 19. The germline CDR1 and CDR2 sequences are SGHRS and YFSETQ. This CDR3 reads CASSLAEGYTGTRNDEQYF. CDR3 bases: TGCGCCAGCAGCTTGGCCGAGGGATACACCGGGACTAGGAATGACGAGCAGTACTTC.

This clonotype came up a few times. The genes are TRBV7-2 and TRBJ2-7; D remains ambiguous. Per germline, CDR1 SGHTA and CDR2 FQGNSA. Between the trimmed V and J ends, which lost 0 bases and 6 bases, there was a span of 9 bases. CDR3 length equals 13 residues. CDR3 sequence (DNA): TGTGCCAGCAGCTTAGCGGTCAACCGCGAGCAGTACTTC. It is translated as CASSLAVNREQYF. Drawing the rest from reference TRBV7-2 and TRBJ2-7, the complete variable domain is GAGVSQSPSNKVTEKGKDVELRCDPISGHTALYWYRQSLGQGLEFLIYFQGNSAPDKSGLPSDRFSAERTGGSVSTLTIQRTQQEDSAVYLCASSLAVNREQYFGPGTRLTVT.

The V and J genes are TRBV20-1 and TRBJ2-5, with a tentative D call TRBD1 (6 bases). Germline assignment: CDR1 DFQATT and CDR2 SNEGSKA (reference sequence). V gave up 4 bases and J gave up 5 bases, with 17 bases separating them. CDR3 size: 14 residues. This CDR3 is CSATRTVAEETQYF. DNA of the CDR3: TGCAGTGCTACTAGGACAGTGGCGGAGGAGACCCAGTACTTC.

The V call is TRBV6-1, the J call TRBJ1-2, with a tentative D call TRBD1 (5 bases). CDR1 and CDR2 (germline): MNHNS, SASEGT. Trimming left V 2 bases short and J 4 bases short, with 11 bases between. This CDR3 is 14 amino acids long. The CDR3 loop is CASSEIRVSYGYTF. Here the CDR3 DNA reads TGTGCCAGCAGTGAAATCAGGGTCTCCTATGGCTACACCTTC.

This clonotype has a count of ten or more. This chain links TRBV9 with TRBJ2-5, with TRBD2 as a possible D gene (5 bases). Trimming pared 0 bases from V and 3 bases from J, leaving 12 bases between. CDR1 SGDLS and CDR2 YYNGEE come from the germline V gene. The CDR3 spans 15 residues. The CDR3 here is CASSVGPATKETQYF. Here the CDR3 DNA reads TGTGCCAGCAGCGTAGGACCAGCGACTAAAGAGACCCAGTACTTC.